This is a list of T cell receptor beta chains from one sample in a study of T-cell memory formation after mild COVID-19. TCRdb re-called the 5' RACE reads through MiXCR, storing one row per CDR3 protein. Found here are 200,000 or so distinct CDR3 sequences, over 9.5% of them singletons; the top ten hold 3.5% to 4%. What was sequenced was PBMCs or a T cell subset sorted from them (not recorded which). The origin of the receptors is a man between 18 and 35 years old who had mild COVID-19 (a few samples of this study predate the infection). Cell type and time point are not known. CDR3s include the opening cysteine and the closing phenylalanine or tryptophan. A D gene is named only where the DNA matches it firmly. Only some rows state a clone size, as once, few, many or a class for expanded clones.

v_gene: TRBV6-5
j_gene: TRBJ1-1
abundance: -
len: 14
d_gene: -
CDR3nt: TGTGCCAGCAGTTCCCTGGGGGTGAAGACTGAAGCTTTCTTT
CDR3aa: CASSSLGVKTEAFF

v_gene: TRBV19
j_gene: TRBJ1-1
abundance: -
len: 13
d_gene: -
CDR3nt: TGTGCCAGTAGCAACTCAAGGAACACTGAAGCTTTCTTT
CDR3aa: CASSNSRNTEAFF

v_gene: TRBV19
j_gene: TRBJ1-5
abundance: -
len: 13
d_gene: -
CDR3nt: TGTGCCAGTCGGTCCCGGGCTACCTGGCCCCAGCATTTT
CDR3aa: CASRSRATWPQHF

v_gene: TRBV2
j_gene: TRBJ2-5
abundance: -
len: 15
d_gene: TRBD2
CDR3nt: TGTGCCAGCAGTGGGGTAGGGACTAGGCAGGAGACCCAGTACTTC
CDR3aa: CASSGVGTRQETQYF

v_gene: TRBV6-6
j_gene: TRBJ1-6
abundance: -
len: 15
d_gene: -
CDR3nt: TGTGCCAGCAGTTACCTGGAGGATCACGGATCACCCCTCCACTTT
CDR3aa: CASSYLEDHGSPLHF

v_gene: TRBV20-1
j_gene: TRBJ2-3
abundance: -
len: 14
d_gene: -
CDR3nt: TGCAGTGCTCTCCCGGGACCAGACACAGATACGCAGTATTTT
CDR3aa: CSALPGPDTDTQYF

v_gene: TRBV7-9
j_gene: TRBJ1-1
abundance: many
len: 12
d_gene: TRBD1
CDR3nt: TGTGCCAGCAGCTTCGGACAGGGTGCAGCTTTCTTT
CDR3aa: CASSFGQGAAFF

v_gene: TRBV12-3/TRBV12-4
j_gene: TRBJ2-2
abundance: few
len: 13
d_gene: -
CDR3nt: TGTGCCAGCAGTTTATGGGACACCGGGGAGCTGTTTTTT
CDR3aa: CASSLWDTGELFF

v_gene: TRBV10-3
j_gene: TRBJ2-5
abundance: few
len: 13
d_gene: -
CDR3nt: TGTGCCATCAGTGCAGGCGAGCAAGAGACCCAGTACTTC
CDR3aa: CAISAGEQETQYF

v_gene: TRBV6-6
j_gene: TRBJ2-1
abundance: few
len: 15
d_gene: TRBD2
CDR3nt: TGTGCCAGCAGTTCCACCGGGACTAGCGGCAATGAGCAGTTCTTC
CDR3aa: CASSSTGTSGNEQFF

v_gene: TRBV7-3
j_gene: TRBJ2-1
abundance: -
len: 16
d_gene: TRBD1
CDR3nt: TGTGCCAGCAGCGCTATGGACAGGGTGAAACCCAATGAGCAGTTCTTC
CDR3aa: CASSAMDRVKPNEQFF

v_gene: TRBV6-5
j_gene: TRBJ2-5
abundance: few
len: 16
d_gene: -
CDR3nt: TGTGCCAGCAGTAGCCGCGGGTCGGGGGCGCGGGAGACCCAGTACTTC
CDR3aa: CASSSRGSGARETQYF

v_gene: TRBV6-6
j_gene: TRBJ2-7
abundance: -
len: 15
d_gene: TRBD1
CDR3nt: TGTGCCAGCAGTTACGCAGGGGGAATCTCCTACGAGCAGTACTTC
CDR3aa: CASSYAGGISYEQYF

v_gene: TRBV19
j_gene: TRBJ2-5
abundance: few
len: 13
d_gene: -
CDR3nt: TGTGCCAGTAGTATTGGCGTCCAAGAGACCCAGTACTTC
CDR3aa: CASSIGVQETQYF

v_gene: TRBV10-2
j_gene: TRBJ2-1
abundance: few
len: 15
d_gene: TRBD2
CDR3nt: TGCGCCAGCACCGAACTAGCGGGGGTGAGGGTTGAGCAGTTCTTC
CDR3aa: CASTELAGVRVEQFF

v_gene: TRBV4-1
j_gene: TRBJ1-5
abundance: few
len: 15
d_gene: TRBD1
CDR3nt: TGCGCCAGCAGCAACTGGGACAGCCGGGGCCAGCCCCAGCATTTT
CDR3aa: CASSNWDSRGQPQHF

v_gene: TRBV30
j_gene: TRBJ1-5
abundance: -
len: 13
d_gene: -
CDR3nt: TGTGCCTGGAGTGGGACCGATAATCAGCCCCAGCATTTT
CDR3aa: CAWSGTDNQPQHF

v_gene: TRBV6-5
j_gene: TRBJ1-2
abundance: few
len: 16
d_gene: TRBD1
CDR3nt: TGTGCCAGCAGTTACTACAACAGGGGGGTTAGCTATGGCTACACCTTC
CDR3aa: CASSYYNRGVSYGYTF

v_gene: TRBV11-2
j_gene: TRBJ2-2
abundance: -
len: 16
d_gene: -
CDR3nt: TGTGCCAGCAGCTTAAGGGTACTAGCTAACACCGGGGAGCTGTTTTTT
CDR3aa: CASSLRVLANTGELFF

v_gene: TRBV2
j_gene: TRBJ2-7
abundance: few
len: 14
d_gene: -
CDR3nt: TGTGCCAGCAGTGACAGGGTAGGGAACCACGAGCAGTACTTC
CDR3aa: CASSDRVGNHEQYF

v_gene: TRBV6-5
j_gene: TRBJ1-4
abundance: many
len: 14
d_gene: -
CDR3nt: TGTGCCAGCAGTTACTCGGGGGGGGTCGACAAACTGTTTTTT
CDR3aa: CASSYSGGVDKLFF

v_gene: TRBV3-1
j_gene: TRBJ1-6
abundance: -
len: 12
d_gene: -
CDR3nt: TGTGCCAGCAGGGCCTATAATTCACCCCTCCACTTT
CDR3aa: CASRAYNSPLHF

v_gene: TRBV6-2/TRBV6-3
j_gene: TRBJ2-3
abundance: few
len: 13
d_gene: -
CDR3nt: TGTGCCAGCATCAACAGGGAGGCTAGCACGCAGTATTTT
CDR3aa: CASINREASTQYF

v_gene: TRBV18
j_gene: TRBJ1-1
abundance: -
len: 14
d_gene: -
CDR3nt: TGTGCCAGCTCACGACAGACTCAGAACACTGAAGCTTTCTTT
CDR3aa: CASSRQTQNTEAFF

v_gene: TRBV7-2
j_gene: TRBJ1-5
abundance: many
len: 18
d_gene: TRBD1
CDR3nt: TGTGCCAGCAGCTTAGGGGGCGGACAGGCCTATAGCAATCAGCCCCAGCATTTT
CDR3aa: CASSLGGGQAYSNQPQHF

v_gene: TRBV6-2/TRBV6-3
j_gene: TRBJ2-5
abundance: few
len: 15
d_gene: TRBD1
CDR3nt: TGTGCCAGCAGTTCCCGGGACAGGGATCAAGAGACCCAGTACTTC
CDR3aa: CASSSRDRDQETQYF

v_gene: TRBV27
j_gene: TRBJ2-4
abundance: -
len: 13
d_gene: -
CDR3nt: TGTGCCAGCAGTTCGGGCTCCAAAAACATTCAGTACTTC
CDR3aa: CASSSGSKNIQYF

v_gene: TRBV12-3/TRBV12-4
j_gene: TRBJ1-1
abundance: many
len: 12
d_gene: -
CDR3nt: TGTGCCAGCAGTTTTTCGAACACTGAAGCTTTCTTT
CDR3aa: CASSFSNTEAFF

v_gene: TRBV29-1
j_gene: TRBJ2-2
abundance: few
len: 13
d_gene: -
CDR3nt: TGCAGCGGGGGGGACAGATATACCGGGGAGCTGTTTTTT
CDR3aa: CSGGDRYTGELFF

v_gene: TRBV20-1
j_gene: TRBJ2-7
abundance: -
len: 14
d_gene: TRBD2
CDR3nt: TGCAGTGCTAGAGATTTCTCGGGGGGCTACGAGCAGTACTTC
CDR3aa: CSARDFSGGYEQYF

v_gene: TRBV15
j_gene: TRBJ1-5
abundance: -
len: 14
d_gene: -
CDR3nt: TGTGCCACCAGCAGAGTCCCAGGGGTCCAGCCCCAGCATTTT
CDR3aa: CATSRVPGVQPQHF

v_gene: TRBV20-1
j_gene: TRBJ1-5
abundance: few
len: 15
d_gene: -
CDR3nt: TGCAGTGCTAGAGACAGGATCAATAGCAATCAGCCCCAGCATTTT
CDR3aa: CSARDRINSNQPQHF

v_gene: TRBV18
j_gene: TRBJ2-3
abundance: -
len: 14
d_gene: TRBD2
CDR3nt: TGTGCCAGCTCACCTAACCGGGGGGGAGATACGCAGTATTTT
CDR3aa: CASSPNRGGDTQYF

v_gene: TRBV7-6
j_gene: TRBJ2-6
abundance: -
len: 15
d_gene: TRBD1
CDR3nt: TGTGCCAGCAGTAACAGGGGTACAGGGGCCAACGTCCTGACTTTC
CDR3aa: CASSNRGTGANVLTF

v_gene: TRBV4-2
j_gene: TRBJ1-1
abundance: few
len: 15
d_gene: -
CDR3nt: TGTGCCAGCAGCCAAGATTGGGGTCCGAACACTGAAGCTTTCTTT
CDR3aa: CASSQDWGPNTEAFF

v_gene: TRBV7-3
j_gene: TRBJ2-1
abundance: -
len: 16
d_gene: TRBD1
CDR3nt: TGTGCCAGCAGCCCAAAGGGACAGGGAGGGCTCGGTGAGCAGTTCTTC
CDR3aa: CASSPKGQGGLGEQFF

v_gene: TRBV5-1
j_gene: TRBJ2-3
abundance: few
len: 16
d_gene: -
CDR3nt: TGCGCCAGCAGCTTGGGCGAGACAGGCATCACAGATACGCAGTATTTT
CDR3aa: CASSLGETGITDTQYF